The 26 T cell receptor beta chains in this list originate from one sample, sequenced in a study of blood T cell repertoires in COVID-19. The table came from immunoSEQ multiplex PCR; TCRdb's copy has only in-frame clones and leaves some out. This sample has approximately 80,000 clones, with approximately 90% found just once. The sample consisted of peripheral blood. These receptors all come from a human donor in a cohort sampled during active COVID-19.

The rearrangement uses TRBV10-3 and TRBJ2-1, with D tentatively TRBD2 (5 bases). Germline values: CDR1 ENHRY, CDR2 SYGVKD. With 6 bases removed from V and 0 bases from J, the gap between germline ends came to 12 bases. The CDR3 runs 15 residues. CDR3 sequence: CAIRASGSSYNEQFF. In DNA, the CDR3 is TGTGCCATCAGGGCCTCGGGAAGCTCCTACAATGAGCAGTTCTTC.

This chain links TRBV19 with TRBJ1-5; 7 positions agree with TRBD1. The CDR3 totals 15 residues. From germline, CDR1 is LNHDA and CDR2 SQIVND (reference sequence). V shed 6 bases, J shed 1 base, and the junction held 6 bases outside the gene matches. The CDR3 loop reads CASSQRQGSNQPQHF. CDR3 DNA sequence: TGTGCCAGTAGCCAGAGACAGGGAAGCAATCAGCCCCAGCATTTT.

This chain links TRBV5-4 with TRBJ1-1; 7 bases are a match to TRBD1. Trimming removed 2 bases from V and 4 bases from J; junction bases left unmatched: 5. Looked up from germline, CDR1 is SGHNT and CDR2 is YYREEE (reference sequence). CDR3 length: 14 residues. CDR3 nucleotides: TGTGCCAGCAGCTTCCAGGGGGGCGGCACTGAAGCTTTCTTT. Translation: CASSFQGGGTEAFF.

This sequence joins TRBV7-2 and TRBJ2-3; a weak D match, TRBD1 (6 bases). V was trimmed by 4 bases and J by 7 bases, leaving 12 bases between them. This CDR3 contains 13 residues. Germline loops: CDR1 SGHTA, CDR2 FQGNSA. In DNA, the CDR3 is TGTGCCAGCAGCTCGTTACAGGGAAATACGCAGTATTTT. Its protein is CASSSLQGNTQYF.

This clone appeared a few times. This chain uses TRBV19 with TRBJ2-3; TRBD2 aligns across 9 bases. V dropped 3 bases and J dropped 2; count of bases not matched to a gene: 3. The CDR3 totals 15 residues. The germline CDR1 and CDR2 sequences are LNHDA and SQIVND (reference sequence). CDR3 region: CASSIGGGDTDTQYF. The CDR3 region has the DNA TGTGCCAGTAGTATCGGCGGGGGGGACACAGATACGCAGTATTTT.

The V and J genes are TRBV29-1 and TRBJ1-5; possible D gene TRBD1, 6 bases. Germline assignment: CDR1 SQVTM and CDR2 ANQGSEA. The CDR3 consists of 14 residues. V lost 6 bases to trimming and J lost 5 bases, with 17 bases between them. CDR3 coding DNA: TGCAGCGTAGTCACAGGGATCCCGGATCAGCCCCAGCATTTT. Protein sequence: CSVVTGIPDQPQHF.

This clone has a single count. The V call is TRBV2, the J call TRBJ1-5; 8 positions match TRBD1. The CDR3 contains 13 residues. The V and J ends lost 7 bases and 7 bases, in that order; junction bases with no gene match: 6. Germline assignment: CDR1 SNHLY and CDR2 FYNNEI. For the CDR3, the DNA is TGTGCCAGCAAGAGGTCAGGGGGCCAGCCCCAGCATTTT. This codes for CASKRSGGQPQHF.

Details on this clone: This same CDR3 is encoded by further DNA sequences in the sample. This chain joins TRBV2 and TRBJ1-2; 10 bases match TRBD1. V dropped 3 bases and J dropped 5; count of bases not matched to a gene: 0. The germline V gene has CDR1 SNHLY and CDR2 FYNNEI. There are 13 residues in the CDR3. As DNA, the CDR3 is TGTGCCAGCAGTGAGGGACAGGGGTATGGCTACACCTTC. Residues: CASSEGQGYGYTF.

The rearrangement links TRBV7-3 to TRBJ1-2; D unclear. CDR3 size: 13 residues. The germline V gene encodes CDR1 SGHTA and CDR2 FQGTGA. Deletions cut 2 bases from V and 6 bases from J, with 10 bases between. CDR3 bases: TGTGCCAGCAGCTTAGAAGGAGGTCATGGCTACACCTTC. It specifies CASSLEGGHGYTF. Combining the CDR3 with reference TRBV7-3 and TRBJ1-2 gives the whole variable domain GAGVSQTPSNKVTEKGKYVELRCDPISGHTALYWYRQSLGQGPEFLIYFQGTGAADDSGLPNDRFFAVRPEGSVSTLKIQRTERGDSAVYLCASSLEGGHGYTFGSGTRLTVV.

The CDR3 sequence: CASRLQGAANEKLFF. The DNA of the CDR3 is TGTGCCAGCAGACTACAGGGTGCGGCTAATGAAAAACTGTTTTTT. The chain uses TRBV2 and TRBJ1-4; weak D call: TRBD1 (6 bases). The CDR3 totals 15 residues. Trimming took 6 bases from V and 3 from J, leaving 14 bases between them. The germline CDR1 and CDR2 sequences are SNHLY and FYNNEI.

The chain carries TRBV19 and TRBJ1-2; tentatively, D is TRBD1 (5 bases). The CDR3 is made up of 12 amino acids. Germline assignment: CDR1 LNHDA and CDR2 SQIVND (reference sequence). Trimming removed 9 bases from V and 4 bases from J, with 12 bases in between. Here the CDR3 reads CASATAVYGYTF. The CDR3 DNA sequence: TGTGCCAGCGCGACAGCTGTCTATGGCTACACCTTC.

V is TRBV19 and J is TRBJ1-2, with D possibly matching TRBD1 (6 bases). Germline V gives CDR1 LNHDA, CDR2 SQIVND (reference sequence). The length of the CDR3 is 16 residues. Between the trimmed V and J ends, which lost 3 bases and 8 bases, there was a span of 22 bases. CDR3: CASSIPYLANRAGYTF. Written as DNA, the CDR3 is TGTGCCAGTAGTATCCCCTACCTTGCGAACAGGGCGGGCTACACCTTC. The whole variable domain, filled in from reference TRBV19 and TRBJ1-2, reads DGGITQSPKYLFRKEGQNVTLSCEQNLNHDAMYWYRQDPGQGLRLIYYSQIVNDFQKGDIAEGYSVSREKKESFPLTVTSAQKNPTAFYLCASSIPYLANRAGYTFGSGTRLTVV.

This clone was found a few times. The chain is built from TRBV28 and TRBJ2-7; 14 bases agree with TRBD2. The V gene end was trimmed by 4 bases and the J gene end by 6 bases; junction bases not matched to a gene: 8. Germline lookup yields CDR1 MDHEN and CDR2 SYDVKM. The CDR3 extends over 16 amino acids. The CDR3 loop is CASSSGGLAGVPEQYF. The CDR3 DNA sequence: TGTGCCAGCAGTTCCGGGGGACTAGCGGGAGTCCCCGAGCAGTACTTC.

The CDR3 nucleotides are TGTGCCAGCAGCTCACACCCAGCAGACAACCACTATGGCTACACCTTC. Its protein product is CASSSHPADNHYGYTF. The genes are TRBV11-2 and TRBJ1-2; D gene unclear. Germline values: CDR1 SGHAT, CDR2 FQNNGV. The CDR3 spans 16 residues. Trimming cost V 4 bases and J 3 bases, with 18 bases left between them.

The genes are TRBV5-1 and TRBJ2-5; 8 nucleotides match TRBD2. The CDR3 spans 14 residues. Germline-derived CDR1 and CDR2 are SGHRS and YFSETQ. V lost 4 bases and J lost 3; bases outside the gene matches: 5. This chain's CDR3 is CASSTGLAEETQYF. In DNA form, the CDR3 reads TGCGCCAGCAGCACAGGACTAGCCGAAGAGACCCAGTACTTC. The whole variable domain, remainder taken from reference TRBV5-1 and TRBJ2-5, is KAGVTQTPRYLIKTRGQQVTLSCSPISGHRSVSWYQQTPGQGLQFLFEYFSETQRNKGNFPGRFSGRQFSNSRSEMNVSTLELGDSALYLCASSTGLAEETQYFGPGTRLLVL.

Note on this clone: The DNA is left out, because the CDR3 cannot be placed on it with certainty; the CDR3 is given as TCRdb lists it. The chain links TRBV19 to TRBJ1-1; TRBD1, the table's D call, was not compared with the DNA. From germline, CDR1 is LNHDA and CDR2 SQIVND (reference sequence). The CDR3 adds up to 18 amino acids, both ends counted. The CDR3 sequence: CASTSDRGRMGMNTEAFF.

V gene TRBV30 combines with J gene TRBJ2-5, with a weak D call TRBD2 (6 bases). Per the germline V gene, CDR1 is GTSNPN and CDR2 is SVGIG (reference sequence). CDR3 length equals 18 residues. Trimming removed 1 base at V and 0 bases at J, with 21 bases between. CDR3 nucleotides: TGTGCCTGGAGTGACAAGACGGGACGAAGGGACTACCAAGAGACCCAGTACTTC. Translation: CAWSDKTGRRDYQETQYF.

The chain joins TRBV29-1 to TRBJ2-3; TRBD1 matches 7 bases. V shed 6 bases, J shed 6 bases, and the junction held 9 bases outside the gene matches. There are 13 residues in the CDR3. Germline V gene sequence: CDR1 SQVTM, CDR2 ANQGSEA. CDR3 in amino acids: CSVKDRSLDTQYF. The CDR3 DNA sequence: TGCAGCGTAAAGGACAGGTCCCTCGATACGCAGTATTTT.

This clone was seen more than once but under ten times. The chain joins TRBV2 to TRBJ2-5; no definite D call. The germline V and J ends were trimmed by 4 bases and 2 bases, with 11 bases remaining between them. The CDR3 totals 14 residues. Germline-derived CDR1 and CDR2 are SNHLY and FYNNEI. CDR3 DNA sequence: TGTGCCAGCAGTGCTCGACATCCTCAAGAGACCCAGTACTTC. Its translation is CASSARHPQETQYF.

The chain couples TRBV28 to TRBJ1-2; TRBD1 agrees at 9 bases. This CDR3 is built from 18 residues. Germline V gene data show CDR1 as MDHEN and CDR2 as SYDVKM. V lost 3 bases to trimming and J lost 5 bases; unmatched junction nucleotides: 16. CDR3: CASSFIPFTTGGAYGYTF. CDR3 in DNA: TGTGCCAGCAGTTTCATACCCTTCACCACAGGGGGCGCTTATGGCTACACCTTC.

The chain has TRBV5-1 and TRBJ1-1; 9 bases map to TRBD1. The CDR3 has 15 residues. J gave up 6 bases and V 0 bases, and 6 bases lay outside the gene matches. Germline lookup yields CDR1 SGHRS and CDR2 YFSETQ. As DNA, the CDR3 is TGCGCCAGCAGCTTGGACAGGGGGCCTGGGGCTGAAGCTTTCTTT. This translates into CASSLDRGPGAEAFF.

A few counts support this clone. The chain links TRBV6-1 to TRBJ2-3; 9 bases line up with TRBD2. The CDR3 extends over 16 amino acids. Trimming cost V 2 bases and J 0 bases; bases outside gene matches: 3. The germline gives CDR1 MNHNS, CDR2 SASEGT. DNA of the CDR3: TGTGCCAGCAGTGAATCTCTAGCGGGGAGCACAGATACGCAGTATTTT. This encodes CASSESLAGSTDTQYF.

This sequence joins TRBV19 and TRBJ1-2; 8 nucleotides align to TRBD1. Germline V gives CDR1 LNHDA, CDR2 SQIVND (reference sequence). The CDR3 spans 16 residues. Trimming took 4 bases from V and 5 from J; bases not matched to a gene: 12. CDR3 protein: CASSNFRDRTLYGYTF. Here the CDR3 DNA reads TGTGCCAGTAGTAATTTTCGGGACAGGACCTTGTATGGCTACACCTTC.

The chain's CDR3 is CASTQTNEKLFF. In DNA form, the CDR3 reads TGTGCCAGCACCCAAACTAATGAAAAACTGTTTTTT. The chain combines TRBV7-9 with TRBJ1-4; D is unresolved. The V end was cut by 7 bases, the J end by 1 base, with 4 bases between. This CDR3 is built from 12 residues. Germline V gives CDR1 SEHNR, CDR2 FQNEAQ (reference sequence).

The CDR3 protein is CATSRDRDTARGGYTF. In nucleotides, the CDR3 is TGTGCCACCAGCAGAGATCGGGACACGGCTCGAGGGGGCTACACCTTC. This chain connects TRBV15 to TRBJ1-2, with TRBD1 as a possible D gene (6 bases). CDR3 length: 16 amino acids. From germline, CDR1 is LNHNV and CDR2 YYDKDF (reference sequence). The V end lost 0 bases, the J end lost 8 bases, and 19 bases lay between the germline ends.

The chain couples TRBV2 to TRBJ2-7; tentatively, D is TRBD2 (6 bases). There are 17 residues in the CDR3. CDR1 SNHLY and CDR2 FYNNEI come from the germline V gene. Trimming took 6 bases from V and 7 from J, leaving 28 bases between them. For the CDR3, the DNA is TGTGCCAGCAGCGCCTTTGGTCCTAGCGCGAGTCAGGGAGAGCAGTACTTC. Translating it yields CASSAFGPSASQGEQYF.